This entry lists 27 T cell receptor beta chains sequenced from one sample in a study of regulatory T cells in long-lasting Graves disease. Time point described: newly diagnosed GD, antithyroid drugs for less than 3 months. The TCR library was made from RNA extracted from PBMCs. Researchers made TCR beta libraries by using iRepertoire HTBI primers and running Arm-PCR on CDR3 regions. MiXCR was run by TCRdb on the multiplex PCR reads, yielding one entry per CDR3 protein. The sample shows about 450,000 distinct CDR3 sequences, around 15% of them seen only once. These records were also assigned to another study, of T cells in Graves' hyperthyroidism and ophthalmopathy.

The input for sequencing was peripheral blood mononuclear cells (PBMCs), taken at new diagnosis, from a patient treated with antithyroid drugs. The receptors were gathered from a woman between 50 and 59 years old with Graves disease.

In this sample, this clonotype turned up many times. In DNA form, the CDR3 reads TGTGCCAGCAGCCAAGGCGGGAGTGGGACAGATACGCAGTATTTT. Residues: CASSQGGSGTDTQYF. The chain joins TRBV3-1 to TRBJ2-3, with 7 bases identical to TRBD2. V dropped 1 base and J dropped 3; count of bases not matched to a gene: 4. CDR3 length: 15 amino acids. The germline V gene encodes CDR1 LGHDT and CDR2 YNNKEL (reference sequence).

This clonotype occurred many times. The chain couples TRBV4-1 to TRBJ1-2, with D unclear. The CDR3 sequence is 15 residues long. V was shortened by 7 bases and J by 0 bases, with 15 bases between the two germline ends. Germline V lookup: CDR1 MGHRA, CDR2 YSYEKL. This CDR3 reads CASNRPDQANYGYTF. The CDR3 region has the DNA TGCGCCAGCAATCGCCCGGACCAAGCTAACTATGGCTACACCTTC.

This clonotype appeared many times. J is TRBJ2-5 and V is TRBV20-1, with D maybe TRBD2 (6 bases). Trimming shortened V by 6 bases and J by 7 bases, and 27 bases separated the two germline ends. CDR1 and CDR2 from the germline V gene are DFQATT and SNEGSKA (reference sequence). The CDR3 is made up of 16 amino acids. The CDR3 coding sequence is TGCAGTGCGGGACCAACTGGGACTGTCGGTATTGGGACCCAGTACTTC. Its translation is CSAGPTGTVGIGTQYF.

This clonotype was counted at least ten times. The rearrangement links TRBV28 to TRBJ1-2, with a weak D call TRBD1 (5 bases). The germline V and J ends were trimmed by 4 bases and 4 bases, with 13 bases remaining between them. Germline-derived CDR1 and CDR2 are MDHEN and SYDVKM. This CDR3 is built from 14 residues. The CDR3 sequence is CASSYQGFTYGYTF. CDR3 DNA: TGTGCCAGCAGTTACCAGGGTTTTACCTATGGCTACACCTTC.

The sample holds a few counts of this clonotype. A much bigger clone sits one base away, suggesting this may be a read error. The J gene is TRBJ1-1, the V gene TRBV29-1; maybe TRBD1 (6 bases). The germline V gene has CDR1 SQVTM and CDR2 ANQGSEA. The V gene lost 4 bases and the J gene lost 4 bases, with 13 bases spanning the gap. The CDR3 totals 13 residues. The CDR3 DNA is TGCAGCGTTGTACGGGACAAAGGCACTGAAGCTTTCTTT. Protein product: CSVVRDKGTEAFF.

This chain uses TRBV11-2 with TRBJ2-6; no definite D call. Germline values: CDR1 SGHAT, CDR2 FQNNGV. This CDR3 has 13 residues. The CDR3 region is CGRSFRGANVLTF. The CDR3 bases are TGTGGCCGCAGCTTTCGGGGGGCCAACGTCCTGACTTTC.

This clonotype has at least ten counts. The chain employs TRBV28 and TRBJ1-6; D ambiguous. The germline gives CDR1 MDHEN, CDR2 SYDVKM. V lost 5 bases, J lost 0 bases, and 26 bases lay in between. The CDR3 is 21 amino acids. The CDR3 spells CASSPAPGIAEGGSYNSPLHF. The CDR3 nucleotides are TGTGCCAGCAGTCCAGCCCCGGGGATCGCGGAGGGAGGCTCCTATAATTCACCCCTCCACTTT.

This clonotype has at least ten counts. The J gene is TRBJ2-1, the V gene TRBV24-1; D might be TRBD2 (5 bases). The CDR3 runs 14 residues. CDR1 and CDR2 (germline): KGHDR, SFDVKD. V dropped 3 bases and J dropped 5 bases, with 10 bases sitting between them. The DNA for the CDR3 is TGTGCCACCAGTGATCCCCGGACTGACAATGAGCAGTTCTTC. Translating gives CATSDPRTDNEQFF.

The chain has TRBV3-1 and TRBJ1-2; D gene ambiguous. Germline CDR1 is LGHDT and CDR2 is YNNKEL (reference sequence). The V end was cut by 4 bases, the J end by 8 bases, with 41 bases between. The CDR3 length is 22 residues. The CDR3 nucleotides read TGTGCCAGCAGCCCCCTATCAACTCAAGAAAAATGGGTTAGCAGGATCCAGCAGGGCTACACCTTC. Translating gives CASSPLSTQEKWVSRIQQGYTF.

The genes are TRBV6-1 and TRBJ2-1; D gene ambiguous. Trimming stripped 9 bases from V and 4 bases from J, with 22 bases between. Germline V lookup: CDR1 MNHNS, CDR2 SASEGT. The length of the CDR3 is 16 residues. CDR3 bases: TGTGCCAGTATGGATTTCGATGCGAGCGATTACAATGAGCAGTTCTTC. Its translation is CASMDFDASDYNEQFF.

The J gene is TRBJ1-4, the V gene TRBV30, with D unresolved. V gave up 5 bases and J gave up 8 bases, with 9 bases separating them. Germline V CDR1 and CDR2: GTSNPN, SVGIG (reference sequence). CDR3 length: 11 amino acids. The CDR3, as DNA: TGTGCCTGGGTACAGAACGAAAAACTGTTTTTT. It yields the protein CAWVQNEKLFF.

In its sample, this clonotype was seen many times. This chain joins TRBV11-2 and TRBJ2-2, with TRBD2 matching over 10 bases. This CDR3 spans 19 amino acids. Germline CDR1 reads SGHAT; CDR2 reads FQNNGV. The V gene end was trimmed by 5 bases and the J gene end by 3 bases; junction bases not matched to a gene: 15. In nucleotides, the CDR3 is TGTGCCAGCAGCCCCCGTCGCCAGCGGGAGGGCCGATACACCGGGGAGCTGTTTTTT. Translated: CASSPRRQREGRYTGELFF.

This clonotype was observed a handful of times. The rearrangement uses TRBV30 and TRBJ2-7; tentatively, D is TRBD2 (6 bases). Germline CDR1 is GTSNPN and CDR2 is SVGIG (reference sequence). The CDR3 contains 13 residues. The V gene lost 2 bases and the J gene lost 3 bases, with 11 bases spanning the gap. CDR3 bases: TGTGCCTGGAGTCTCGGGGGACGCTACGAGCAGTACTTC. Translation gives CAWSLGGRYEQYF.

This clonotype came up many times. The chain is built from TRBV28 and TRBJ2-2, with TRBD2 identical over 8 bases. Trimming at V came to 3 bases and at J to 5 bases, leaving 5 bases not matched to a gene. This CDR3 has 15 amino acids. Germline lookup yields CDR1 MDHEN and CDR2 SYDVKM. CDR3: CASSFWASGTGELFF. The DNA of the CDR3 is TGTGCCAGCAGTTTTTGGGCTAGCGGGACCGGGGAGCTGTTTTTT.

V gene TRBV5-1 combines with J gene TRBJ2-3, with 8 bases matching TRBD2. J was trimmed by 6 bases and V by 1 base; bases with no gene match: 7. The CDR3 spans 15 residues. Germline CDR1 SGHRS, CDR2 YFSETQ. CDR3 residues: CASSLPGGLLDTQYF. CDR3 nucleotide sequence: TGCGCCAGCAGCTTGCCGGGAGGGCTCTTGGATACGCAGTATTTT.

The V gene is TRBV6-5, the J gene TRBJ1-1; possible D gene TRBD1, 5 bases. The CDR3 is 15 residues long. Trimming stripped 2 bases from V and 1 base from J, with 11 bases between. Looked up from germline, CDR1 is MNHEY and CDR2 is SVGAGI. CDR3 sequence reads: CASSYGGKANTEAFF. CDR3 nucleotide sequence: TGTGCCAGCAGTTACGGGGGGAAAGCGAACACTGAAGCTTTCTTT.

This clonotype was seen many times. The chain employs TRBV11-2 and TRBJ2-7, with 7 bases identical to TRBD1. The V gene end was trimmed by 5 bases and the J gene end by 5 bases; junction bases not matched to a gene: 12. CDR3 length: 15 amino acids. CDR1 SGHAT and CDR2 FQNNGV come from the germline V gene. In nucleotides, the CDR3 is TGTGCCAGCAGCGTTCGGACAGGCTTTCCGGACGAGCAGTACTTC. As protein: CASSVRTGFPDEQYF. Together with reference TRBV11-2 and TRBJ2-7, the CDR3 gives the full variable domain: EAGVAQSPRYKIIEKRQSVAFWCNPISGHATLYWYQQILGQGPKLLIQFQNNGVVDDSQLPKDRFSAERLKGVDSTLKIQPAKLEDSAVYLCASSVRTGFPDEQYFGPGTRLTVT.

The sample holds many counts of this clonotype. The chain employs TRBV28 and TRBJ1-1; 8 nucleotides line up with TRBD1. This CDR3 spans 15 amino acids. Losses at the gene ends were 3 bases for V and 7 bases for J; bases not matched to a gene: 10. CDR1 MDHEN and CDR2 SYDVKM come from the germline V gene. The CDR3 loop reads CASSFHRGTRGEAFF. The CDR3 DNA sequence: TGTGCCAGCAGTTTCCACAGGGGGACAAGGGGTGAAGCTTTCTTT.

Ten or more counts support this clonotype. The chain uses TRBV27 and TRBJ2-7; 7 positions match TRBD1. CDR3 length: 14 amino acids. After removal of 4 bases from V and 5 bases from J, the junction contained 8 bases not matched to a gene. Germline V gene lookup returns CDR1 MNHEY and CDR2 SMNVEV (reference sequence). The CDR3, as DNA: TGTGCCAGCAGTTGGACAGGCCAAGCCGACGAGCAGTACTTC. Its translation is CASSWTGQADEQYF.

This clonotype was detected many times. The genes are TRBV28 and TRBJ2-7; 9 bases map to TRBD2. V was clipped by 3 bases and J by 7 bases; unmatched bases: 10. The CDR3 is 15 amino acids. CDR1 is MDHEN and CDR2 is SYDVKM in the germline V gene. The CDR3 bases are TGTGCCAGCAGTTTTCCGCGGGAGGGCCCGGGGGAGCAGTACTTC. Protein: CASSFPREGPGEQYF.

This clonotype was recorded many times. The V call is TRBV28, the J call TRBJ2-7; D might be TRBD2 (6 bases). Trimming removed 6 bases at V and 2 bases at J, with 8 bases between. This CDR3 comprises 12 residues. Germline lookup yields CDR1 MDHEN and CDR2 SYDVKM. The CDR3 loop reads CASRRLAYEQYF. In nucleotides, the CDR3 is TGTGCCAGCAGGCGACTAGCCTACGAGCAGTACTTC.

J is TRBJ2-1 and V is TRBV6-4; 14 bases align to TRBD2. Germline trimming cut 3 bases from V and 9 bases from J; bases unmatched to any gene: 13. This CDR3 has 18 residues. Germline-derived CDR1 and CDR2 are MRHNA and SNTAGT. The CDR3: CASSERSGTSGSVGEQFF. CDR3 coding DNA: TGTGCCAGCAGTGAGCGCTCCGGGACTAGCGGGAGTGTGGGTGAGCAGTTCTTC.

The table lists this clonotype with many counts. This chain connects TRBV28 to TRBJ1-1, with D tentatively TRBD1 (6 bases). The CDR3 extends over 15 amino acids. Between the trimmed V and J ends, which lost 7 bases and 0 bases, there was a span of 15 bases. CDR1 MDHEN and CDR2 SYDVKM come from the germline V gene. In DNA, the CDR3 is TGTGCCAGCATTAAACAGGGAACCATGAACACTGAAGCTTTCTTT. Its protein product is CASIKQGTMNTEAFF. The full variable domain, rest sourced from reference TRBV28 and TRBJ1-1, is DVKVTQSSRYLVKRTGEKVFLECVQDMDHENMFWYRQDPGLGLRLIYFSYDVKMKEKGDIPEGYSVSREKKERFSLILESASTNQTSMYLCASIKQGTMNTEAFFGQGTRLTVV.

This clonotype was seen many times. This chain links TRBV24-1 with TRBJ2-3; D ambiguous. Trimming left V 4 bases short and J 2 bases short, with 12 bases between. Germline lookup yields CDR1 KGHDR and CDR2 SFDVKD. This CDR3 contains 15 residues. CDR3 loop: CATSDPSFTTDTQYF. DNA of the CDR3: TGTGCCACCAGTGACCCGAGCTTTACCACAGATACGCAGTATTTT.

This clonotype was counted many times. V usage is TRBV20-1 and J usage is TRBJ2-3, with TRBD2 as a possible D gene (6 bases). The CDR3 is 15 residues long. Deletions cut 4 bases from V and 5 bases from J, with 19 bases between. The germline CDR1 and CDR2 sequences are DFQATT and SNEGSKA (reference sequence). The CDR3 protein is CSATEAPGAKDTQYF. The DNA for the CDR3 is TGCAGTGCTACGGAGGCCCCGGGAGCGAAAGATACGCAGTATTTT.

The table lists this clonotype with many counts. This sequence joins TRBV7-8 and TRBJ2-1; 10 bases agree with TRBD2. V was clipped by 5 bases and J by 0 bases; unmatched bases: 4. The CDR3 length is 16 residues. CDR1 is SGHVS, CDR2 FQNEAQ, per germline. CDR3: CASSHSGRSSYNEQFF. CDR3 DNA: TGTGCCAGCAGCCATAGCGGGAGGAGCTCCTACAATGAGCAGTTCTTC.

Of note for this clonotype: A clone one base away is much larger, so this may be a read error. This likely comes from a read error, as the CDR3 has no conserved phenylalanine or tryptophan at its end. The CDR3 DNA reads TGTGCCAGCAGCGTAGCTGGCTCTAGCGAGACCCAGTACGTC. Its translation is CASSVAGSSETQYV. The chain couples TRBV9 to TRBJ2-5, with D perhaps matching TRBD2 (5 bases). Trimming left V 0 bases short and J 5 bases short, with 11 bases between. This CDR3 has 14 amino acids. The germline V gene has CDR1 SGDLS and CDR2 YYNGEE.